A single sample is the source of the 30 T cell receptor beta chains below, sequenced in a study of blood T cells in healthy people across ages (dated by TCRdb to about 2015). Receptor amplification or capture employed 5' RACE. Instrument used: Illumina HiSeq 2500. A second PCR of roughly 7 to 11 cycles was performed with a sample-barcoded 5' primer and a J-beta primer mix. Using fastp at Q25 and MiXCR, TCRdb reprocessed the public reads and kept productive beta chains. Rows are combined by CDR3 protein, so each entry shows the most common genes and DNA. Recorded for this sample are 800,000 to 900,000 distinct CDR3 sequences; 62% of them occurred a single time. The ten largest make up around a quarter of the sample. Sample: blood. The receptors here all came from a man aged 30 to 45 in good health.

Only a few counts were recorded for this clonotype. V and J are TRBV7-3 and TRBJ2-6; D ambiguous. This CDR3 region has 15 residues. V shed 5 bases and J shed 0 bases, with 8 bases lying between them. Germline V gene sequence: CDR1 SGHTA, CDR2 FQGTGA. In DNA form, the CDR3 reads TGTGCCAGCAGCACACACCTCTCTGGGGCCAACGTCCTGACTTTC. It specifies CASSTHLSGANVLTF.

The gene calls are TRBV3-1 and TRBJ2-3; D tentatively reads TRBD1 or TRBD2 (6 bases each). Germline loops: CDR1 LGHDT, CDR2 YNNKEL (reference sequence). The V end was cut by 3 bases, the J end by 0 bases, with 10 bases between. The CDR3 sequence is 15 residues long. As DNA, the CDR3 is TGTGCCAGCAGCCAGAGGGGGGCTAGCACAGATACGCAGTATTTT. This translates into CASSQRGASTDTQYF.

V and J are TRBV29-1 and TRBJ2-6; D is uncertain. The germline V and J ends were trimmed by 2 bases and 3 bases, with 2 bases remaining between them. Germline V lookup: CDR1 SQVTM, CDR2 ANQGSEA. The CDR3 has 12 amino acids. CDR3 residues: CSVENGANVLTF. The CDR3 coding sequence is TGCAGCGTTGAAAATGGGGCCAACGTCCTGACTTTC.

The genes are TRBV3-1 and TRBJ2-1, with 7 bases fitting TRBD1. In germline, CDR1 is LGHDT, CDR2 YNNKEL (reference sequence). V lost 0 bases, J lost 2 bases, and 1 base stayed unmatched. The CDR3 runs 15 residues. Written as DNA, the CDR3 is TGTGCCAGCAGCCAAGAAGGGACAGCCTACAATGAGCAGTTCTTC. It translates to CASSQEGTAYNEQFF.

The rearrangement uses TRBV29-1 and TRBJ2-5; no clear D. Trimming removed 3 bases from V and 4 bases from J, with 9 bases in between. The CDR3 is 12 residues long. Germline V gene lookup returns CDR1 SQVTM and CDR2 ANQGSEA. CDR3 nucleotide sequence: TGCAGCGTTGAGCCAGTTACAGAGACCCAGTACTTC. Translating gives CSVEPVTETQYF.

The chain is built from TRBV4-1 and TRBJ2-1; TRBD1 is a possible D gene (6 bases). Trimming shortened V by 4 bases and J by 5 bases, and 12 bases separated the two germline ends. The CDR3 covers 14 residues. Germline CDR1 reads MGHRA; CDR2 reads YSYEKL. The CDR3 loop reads CASSRLGQHNEQFF. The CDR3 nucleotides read TGCGCCAGCAGCCGGCTCGGACAGCACAATGAGCAGTTCTTC.

The CDR3 coding sequence is TGTGCCAGCAGTAAAGACCTGGCAGATACGCAGTATTTT. It is translated as CASSKDLADTQYF. V is TRBV12-3 or TRBV12-4 and J is TRBJ2-3; no definite D call. The CDR3 consists of 13 residues. Trimming pared 5 bases from V and 4 bases from J, leaving 10 bases between.

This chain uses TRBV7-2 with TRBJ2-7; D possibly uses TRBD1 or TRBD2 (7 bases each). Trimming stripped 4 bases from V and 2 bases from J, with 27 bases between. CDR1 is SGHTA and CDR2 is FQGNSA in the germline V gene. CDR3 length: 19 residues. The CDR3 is CASSSSRLSLTGRAYEQYF. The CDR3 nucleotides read TGTGCCAGCAGCTCTAGTCGGCTCTCCCTGACAGGGAGGGCCTACGAGCAGTACTTC.

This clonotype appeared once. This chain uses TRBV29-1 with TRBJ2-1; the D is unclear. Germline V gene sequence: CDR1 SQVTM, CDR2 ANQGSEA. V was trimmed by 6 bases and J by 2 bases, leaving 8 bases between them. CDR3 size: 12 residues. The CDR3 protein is CSVSRAYNEQFF. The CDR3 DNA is TGCAGCGTGTCCCGGGCCTACAATGAGCAGTTCTTC.

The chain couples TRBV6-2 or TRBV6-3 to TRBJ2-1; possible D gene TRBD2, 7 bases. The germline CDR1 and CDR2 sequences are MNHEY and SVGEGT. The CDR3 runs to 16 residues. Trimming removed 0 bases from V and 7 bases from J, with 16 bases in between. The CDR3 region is CASSYSIGGVRNEQFF. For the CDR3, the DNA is TGTGCCAGCAGTTACTCTATAGGGGGGGTCCGGAATGAGCAGTTCTTC.

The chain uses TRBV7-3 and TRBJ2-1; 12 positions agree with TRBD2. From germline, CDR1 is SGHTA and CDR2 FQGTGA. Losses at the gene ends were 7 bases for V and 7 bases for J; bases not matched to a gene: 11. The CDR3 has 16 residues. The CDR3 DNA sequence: TGTGCCAGCAATGGGGTCGGACTAGCGGGGAGGAATGAGCAGTTCTTC. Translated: CASNGVGLAGRNEQFF.

The CDR3 protein is CSAIPGTGSNEQYF. CDR3 coding DNA: TGCAGTGCTATACCCGGGACAGGGAGCAACGAGCAGTACTTC. The rearrangement uses TRBV20-1 and TRBJ2-5, with TRBD1 matching over 9 bases. The J call may be wrong; the DNA end is better matched by TRBJ2-7. CDR1 is DFQATT, CDR2 SNEGSKA, per germline (reference sequence). CDR3 length: 14 amino acids.

The CDR3 region is CASSSRGLAGLRDTQYF. The CDR3 DNA follows: TGTGCCAGCAGTTCCCGGGGACTAGCGGGCTTACGGGATACGCAGTATTTT. This chain uses TRBV12-3 or TRBV12-4 with TRBJ2-3; the match to TRBD2 covers 12 bases. The CDR3 has 17 amino acids. Unmatched junction bases numbered 11, after V lost 4 bases and J lost 6 bases.

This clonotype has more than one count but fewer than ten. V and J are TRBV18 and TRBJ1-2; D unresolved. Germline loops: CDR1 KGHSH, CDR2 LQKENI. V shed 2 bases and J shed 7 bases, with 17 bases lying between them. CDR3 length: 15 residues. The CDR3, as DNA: TGTGCCAGCTCACCAGGAGAACGTGGAAGAGGTGGCTACACCTTC. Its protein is CASSPGERGRGGYTF.

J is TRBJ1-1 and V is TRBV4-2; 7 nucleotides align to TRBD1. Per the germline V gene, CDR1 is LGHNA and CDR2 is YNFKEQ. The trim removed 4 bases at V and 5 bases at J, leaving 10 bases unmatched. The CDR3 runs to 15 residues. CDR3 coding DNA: TGTGCCAGCAGCCGAGAGCCGGGACAGTCAACTGAAGCTTTCTTT. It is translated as CASSREPGQSTEAFF.

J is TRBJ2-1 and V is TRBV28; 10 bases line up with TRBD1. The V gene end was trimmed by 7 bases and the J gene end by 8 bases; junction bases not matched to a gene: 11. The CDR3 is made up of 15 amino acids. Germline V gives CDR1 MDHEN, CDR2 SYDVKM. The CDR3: CASTSSGTGADEQFF. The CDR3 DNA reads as TGTGCCAGCACTTCTTCCGGGACAGGGGCCGATGAGCAGTTCTTC.

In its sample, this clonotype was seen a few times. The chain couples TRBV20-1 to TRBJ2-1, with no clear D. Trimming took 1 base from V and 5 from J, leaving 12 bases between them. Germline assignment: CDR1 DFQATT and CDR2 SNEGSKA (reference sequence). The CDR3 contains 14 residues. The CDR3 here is CSARARPRNNEQFF. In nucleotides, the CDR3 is TGCAGTGCTAGAGCCCGCCCTAGGAACAATGAGCAGTTCTTC.

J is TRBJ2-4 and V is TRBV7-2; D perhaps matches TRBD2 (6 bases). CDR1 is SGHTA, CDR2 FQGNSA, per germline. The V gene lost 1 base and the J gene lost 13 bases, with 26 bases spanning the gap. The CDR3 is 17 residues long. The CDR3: CASSLVGVRTTSREQYF. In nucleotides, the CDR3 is TGTGCCAGCAGCTTAGTGGGGGTGCGGACTACCAGTAGGGAGCAGTACTTC.

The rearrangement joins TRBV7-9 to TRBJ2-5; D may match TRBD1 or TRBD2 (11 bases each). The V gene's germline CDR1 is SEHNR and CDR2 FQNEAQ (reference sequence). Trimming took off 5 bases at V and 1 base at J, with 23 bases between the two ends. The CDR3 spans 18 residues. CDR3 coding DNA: TGTGCCAGCAGCCGAGGGACAGGGGGACTAGCGGCCCAAGAGACCCAGTACTTC. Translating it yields CASSRGTGGLAAQETQYF.

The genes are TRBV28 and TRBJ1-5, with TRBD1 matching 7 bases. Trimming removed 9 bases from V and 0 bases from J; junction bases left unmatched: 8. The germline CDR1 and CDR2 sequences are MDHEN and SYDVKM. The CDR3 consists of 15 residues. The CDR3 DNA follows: TGTGCCAGTTTTACACAGGGGTATAGCAATCAGCCCCAGCATTTT. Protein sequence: CASFTQGYSNQPQHF.

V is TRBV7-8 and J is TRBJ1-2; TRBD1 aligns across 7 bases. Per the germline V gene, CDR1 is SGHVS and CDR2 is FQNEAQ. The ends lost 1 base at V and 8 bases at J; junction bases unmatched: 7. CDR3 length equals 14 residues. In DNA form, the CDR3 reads TGTGCCAGCAGCTTAGAGACAGGGCGCTGGGGCTACACCTTC. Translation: CASSLETGRWGYTF.

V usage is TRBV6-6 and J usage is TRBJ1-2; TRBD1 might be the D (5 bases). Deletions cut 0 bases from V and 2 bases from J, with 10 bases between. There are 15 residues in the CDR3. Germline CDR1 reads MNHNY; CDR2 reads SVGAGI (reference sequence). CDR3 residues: CASSYSRGGNYGYTF. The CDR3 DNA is TGTGCCAGCAGTTACTCGCGTGGGGGGAACTATGGCTACACCTTC.

CDR3 protein: CASRLLDREVGGYTF. Here the CDR3 DNA reads TGTGCCAGCCGACTCCTGGACAGGGAGGTGGGAGGCTACACCTTC. The chain joins TRBV7-2 to TRBJ1-2, with 8 bases identical to TRBD1. Germline loops: CDR1 SGHTA, CDR2 FQGNSA. This CDR3 region has 15 residues. The trim removed 8 bases at V and 8 bases at J, leaving 16 bases unmatched.

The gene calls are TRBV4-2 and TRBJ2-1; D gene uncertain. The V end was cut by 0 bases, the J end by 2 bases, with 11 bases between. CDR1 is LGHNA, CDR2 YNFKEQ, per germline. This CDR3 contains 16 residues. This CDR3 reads CASSQEVGFPYNEQFF. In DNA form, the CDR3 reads TGTGCCAGCAGCCAAGAAGTCGGATTTCCCTACAATGAGCAGTTCTTC.

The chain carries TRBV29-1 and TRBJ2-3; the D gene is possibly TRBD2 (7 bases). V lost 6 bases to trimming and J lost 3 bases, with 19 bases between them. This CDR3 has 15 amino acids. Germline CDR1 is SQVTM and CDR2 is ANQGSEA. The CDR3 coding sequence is TGCAGCGTACGGGGCGGGGGAAGGGGGACAGATACGCAGTATTTT. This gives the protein CSVRGGGRGTDTQYF.

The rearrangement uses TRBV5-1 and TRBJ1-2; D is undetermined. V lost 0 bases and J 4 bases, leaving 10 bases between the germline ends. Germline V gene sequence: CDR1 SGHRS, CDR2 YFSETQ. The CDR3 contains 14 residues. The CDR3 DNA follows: TGCGCCAGCAGCTTGGAAGAGGCAGCCTATGGCTACACCTTC. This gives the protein CASSLEEAAYGYTF.

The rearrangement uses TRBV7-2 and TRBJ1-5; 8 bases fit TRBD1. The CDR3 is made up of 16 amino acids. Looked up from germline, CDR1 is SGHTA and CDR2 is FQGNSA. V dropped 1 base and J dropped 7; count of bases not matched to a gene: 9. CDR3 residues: CASSLEVGRGQQPQHF. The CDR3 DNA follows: TGTGCCAGCAGCTTAGAAGTGGGCAGGGGGCAGCAGCCCCAGCATTTT.

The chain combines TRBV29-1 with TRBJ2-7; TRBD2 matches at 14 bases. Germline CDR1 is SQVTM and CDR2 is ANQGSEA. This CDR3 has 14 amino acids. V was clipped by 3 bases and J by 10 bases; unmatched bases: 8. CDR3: CSVETSGGDLEQYF. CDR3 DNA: TGCAGCGTTGAGACTAGCGGGGGGGATTTGGAACAGTACTTC.

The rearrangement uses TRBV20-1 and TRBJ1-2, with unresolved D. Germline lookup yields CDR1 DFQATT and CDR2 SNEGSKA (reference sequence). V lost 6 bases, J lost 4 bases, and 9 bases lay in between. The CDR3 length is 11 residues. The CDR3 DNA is TGCAGTGCGGCGGTTTCCTATGGCTACACCTTC. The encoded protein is CSAAVSYGYTF.

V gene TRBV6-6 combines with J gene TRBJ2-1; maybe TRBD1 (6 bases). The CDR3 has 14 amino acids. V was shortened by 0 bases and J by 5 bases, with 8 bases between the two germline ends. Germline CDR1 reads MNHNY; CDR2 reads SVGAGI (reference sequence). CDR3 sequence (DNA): TGTGCCAGCAGTTACTCGGGACACCACAATGAGCAGTTCTTC. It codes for CASSYSGHHNEQFF.